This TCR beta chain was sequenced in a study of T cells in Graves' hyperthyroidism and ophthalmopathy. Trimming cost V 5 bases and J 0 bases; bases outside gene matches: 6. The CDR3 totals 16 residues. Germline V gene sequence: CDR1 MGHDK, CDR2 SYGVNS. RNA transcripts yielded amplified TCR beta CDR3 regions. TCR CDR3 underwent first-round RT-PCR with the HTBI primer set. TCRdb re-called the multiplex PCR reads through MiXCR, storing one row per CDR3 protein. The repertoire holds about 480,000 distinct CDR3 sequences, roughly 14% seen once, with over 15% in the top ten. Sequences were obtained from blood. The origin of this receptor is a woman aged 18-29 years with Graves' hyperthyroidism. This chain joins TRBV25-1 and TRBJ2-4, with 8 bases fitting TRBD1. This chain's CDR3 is CASSQGAELAKNIQYF. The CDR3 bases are TGTGCCAGCAGTCAGGGGGCGGAACTAGCCAAAAACATTCAGTACTTC.